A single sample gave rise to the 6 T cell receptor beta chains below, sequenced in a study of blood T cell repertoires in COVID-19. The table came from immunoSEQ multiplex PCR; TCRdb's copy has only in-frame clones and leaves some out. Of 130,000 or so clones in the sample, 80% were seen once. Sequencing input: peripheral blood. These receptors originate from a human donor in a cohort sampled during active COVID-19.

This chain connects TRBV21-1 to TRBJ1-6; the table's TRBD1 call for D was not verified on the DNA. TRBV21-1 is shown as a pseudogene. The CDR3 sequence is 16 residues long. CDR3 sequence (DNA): TGTGCCAGCAGCACCGGGACACCCGGGAAGAATTCACCCCTCCACTTT. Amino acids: CASSTGTPGKNSPLHF.

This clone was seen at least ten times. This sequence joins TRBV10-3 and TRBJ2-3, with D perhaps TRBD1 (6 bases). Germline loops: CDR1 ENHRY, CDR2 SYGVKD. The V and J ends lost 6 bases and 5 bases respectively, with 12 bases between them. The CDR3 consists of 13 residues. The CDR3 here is CAISVLQGDTQYF. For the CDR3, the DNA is TGTGCCATCAGCGTCCTACAGGGAGATACGCAGTATTTT.

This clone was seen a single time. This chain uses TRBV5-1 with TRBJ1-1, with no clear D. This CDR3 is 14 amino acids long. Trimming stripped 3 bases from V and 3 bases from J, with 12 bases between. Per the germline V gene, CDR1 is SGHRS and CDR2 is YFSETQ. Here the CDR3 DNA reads TGCGCCAGCAGCTACTCAGAGGGATACACTGAAGCTTTCTTT. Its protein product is CASSYSEGYTEAFF.

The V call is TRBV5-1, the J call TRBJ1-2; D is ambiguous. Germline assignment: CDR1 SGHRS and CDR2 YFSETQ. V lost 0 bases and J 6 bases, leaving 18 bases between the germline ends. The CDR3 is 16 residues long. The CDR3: CASSLGNYGSADGYTF. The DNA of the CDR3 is TGCGCCAGCAGCTTGGGGAATTATGGGTCTGCGGATGGCTACACCTTC.

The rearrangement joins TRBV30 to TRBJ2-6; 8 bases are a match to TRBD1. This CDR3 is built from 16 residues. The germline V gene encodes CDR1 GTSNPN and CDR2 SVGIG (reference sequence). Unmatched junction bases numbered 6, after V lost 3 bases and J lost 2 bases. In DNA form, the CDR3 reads TGTGCCTGGAGACGGACAGGGCTCGCTGGGGCCAACGTCCTGACTTTC. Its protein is CAWRRTGLAGANVLTF.

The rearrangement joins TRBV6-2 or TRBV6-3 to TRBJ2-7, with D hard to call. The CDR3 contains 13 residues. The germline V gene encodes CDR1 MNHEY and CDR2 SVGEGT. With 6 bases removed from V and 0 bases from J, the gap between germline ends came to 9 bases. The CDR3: CASSPPFSYEQYF. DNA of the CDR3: TGTGCCAGCAGCCCCCCATTCTCCTACGAGCAGTACTTC.